These 15 T cell receptor beta chains share one sample of origin, sequenced in a study of T cell repertoires in cytomegalovirus infection (dated by TCRdb to the late 2010s). The run used an Illumina HiSeq 1500. In TCRdb, the public reads were trimmed at Q25 with fastp and aligned with MiXCR, with productive beta chains retained. Here each entry gathers all rows of one CDR3 protein and keeps the most common genes and DNA. The sample data list about 460,000 distinct CDR3 sequences, and approximately 10% of these were observed just once. In total, the top ten clones hold about 9.4% of the sample. The sequencing input was PBMCs. All receptors derive from a human donor in good health (CMV status not recorded). Some clones in this sample may be carry-over from other donors' samples.

This clonotype was picked up many times. The rearrangement joins TRBV18 to TRBJ1-4; possibly TRBD1 for D (6 bases). V shed 3 bases and J shed 6 bases, with 20 bases lying between them. The CDR3 spans 17 residues. The germline gives CDR1 KGHSH, CDR2 LQKENI. The CDR3 sequence: CASSPSTGGGDDEKLFF. The CDR3 DNA is TGTGCCAGCTCACCGTCGACCGGAGGGGGGGACGATGAAAAACTGTTTTTT. The full variable domain, with the rest looked up from reference TRBV18 and TRBJ1-4, is NAGVMQNPRHLVRRRGQEARLRCSPMKGHSHVYWYRQLPEEGLKFMVYLQKENIIDESGMPKERFSAEFPKEGPSILRIQQVVRGDSAAYFCASSPSTGGGDDEKLFFGSGTQLSVL.

This clonotype was picked up many times. This chain links TRBV24-1 with TRBJ2-3, with D possibly called TRBD1 or TRBD2 (5 bases each). This CDR3 comprises 16 residues. Per the germline V gene, CDR1 is KGHDR and CDR2 is SFDVKD. V was pared by 0 bases and J by 0 bases, with 9 bases between. CDR3 in DNA: TGTGCCACCAGTGATTTGTACGGGGCTAGCACAGATACGCAGTATTTT. The encoded protein is CATSDLYGASTDTQYF.

This clonotype was seen at least ten times. The chain carries TRBV7-2 and TRBJ2-7, with TRBD1 matching 7 bases. J lost 5 bases, V lost 3 bases, and 7 bases had no gene match. The CDR3 spans 14 residues. Germline CDR1 reads SGHTA; CDR2 reads FQGNSA. CDR3 sequence reads: CASSFTTGSNEQYF. In nucleotides, the CDR3 is TGTGCCAGCAGCTTTACGACAGGGAGCAACGAGCAGTACTTC.

This clonotype showed up many times. The CDR3 sequence: CASSGYRAINHNYGYTF. CDR3 DNA sequence: TGTGCCAGCAGCGGCTACAGGGCGATTAATCATAACTATGGCTACACCTTC. The rearrangement links TRBV13 to TRBJ1-2, with a weak D call TRBD1 (6 bases). The CDR3 totals 17 residues. Germline CDR1 PRHDT, CDR2 FYEKMQ (reference sequence). V was cut by 5 bases and J by 1 base, with 20 bases left in between.

This clonotype was seen at least ten times. The genes are TRBV23-1 and TRBJ1-6, with a possible D match to TRBD1 (5 bases). TRBV23-1 is assigned to the ORF class and has an uncertain function. This CDR3 is built from 17 residues. The ends were cut back, 4 bases at V and 4 bases at J, with 17 bases in the middle. The CDR3 protein is CASSLPHYRQYNSPLHF. The CDR3 region has the DNA TGCGCCAGCAGTCTACCCCATTACCGACAGTATAATTCACCCCTCCACTTT.

This clonotype was seen at least ten times. The chain employs TRBV11-2 and TRBJ2-2; TRBD2 is a possible D gene (7 bases). V gave up 5 bases and J gave up 6 bases, with 25 bases separating them. The CDR3 runs to 18 residues. Germline V gene sequence: CDR1 SGHAT, CDR2 FQNNGV. The DNA for the CDR3 is TGTGCCAGCAGCCGGGTCCCTCAGGAGGGGGGGAGATCCGGGGAGCTGTTTTTT. Protein: CASSRVPQEGGRSGELFF. Using reference TRBV11-2 and TRBJ2-2 for the parts outside the CDR3, the full variable domain is EAGVAQSPRYKIIEKRQSVAFWCNPISGHATLYWYQQILGQGPKLLIQFQNNGVVDDSQLPKDRFSAERLKGVDSTLKIQPAKLEDSAVYLCASSRVPQEGGRSGELFFGEGSRLTVL.

This clonotype has ten or more counts. The gene calls are TRBV28 and TRBJ1-5, with TRBD1 as a possible D gene (6 bases). CDR3 length equals 17 residues. Trimming stripped 2 bases from V and 4 bases from J, with 18 bases between. Per the germline V gene, CDR1 is MDHEN and CDR2 is SYDVKM. This chain's CDR3 is CASSLDRWGTSNQPQHF. CDR3 DNA: TGTGCCAGCAGTTTAGACAGGTGGGGGACCAGTAATCAGCCCCAGCATTTT.

This clonotype has a count of ten or more. The rearrangement joins TRBV7-2 to TRBJ2-7; 11 positions match TRBD2. The germline CDR1 and CDR2 sequences are SGHTA and FQGNSA. The CDR3 is made up of 18 amino acids. Trimming took 0 bases from V and 2 from J; bases not matched to a gene: 9. CDR3 nucleotides: TGTGCCAGCAGCTTAGCCTTTAGGACTAGCGGGCTACCCTACGAGCAGTACTTC. As protein: CASSLAFRTSGLPYEQYF.

This clonotype was detected many times. The V gene is TRBV20-1, the J gene TRBJ2-1; TRBD1 or TRBD2 may be the D gene (7 bases each). Trimming left V 0 bases short and J 7 bases short, with 13 bases between. From germline, CDR1 is DFQATT and CDR2 SNEGSKA (reference sequence). The CDR3 sequence is 14 residues long. CDR3: CSARDGRGGNEQFF. CDR3 sequence (DNA): TGCAGTGCTAGAGACGGCAGGGGGGGGAATGAGCAGTTCTTC.

V and J are TRBV20-1 and TRBJ2-4; D is possibly TRBD1 (5 bases). The germline gives CDR1 DFQATT, CDR2 SNEGSKA (reference sequence). Between the trimmed V and J ends, which lost 1 base and 0 bases, there was a span of 10 bases. The CDR3 covers 15 residues. The CDR3 sequence: CSARGPTEAKNIQYF. CDR3 coding DNA: TGCAGTGCTAGAGGCCCGACAGAAGCCAAAAACATTCAGTACTTC.

This clonotype was seen many times. The rearrangement joins TRBV6-5 to TRBJ2-7, with 7 bases lining up with TRBD1. The germline V gene encodes CDR1 MNHEY and CDR2 SVGAGI. The J segment lost 1 base and the V segment lost 2 bases, leaving 5 bases of the junction unmatched. CDR3 size: 15 residues. The CDR3 bases are TGTGCCAGCAGTTACGGGGGACAGCGGTCCTACGAGCAGTACTTC. This codes for CASSYGGQRSYEQYF.

This chain connects TRBV19 to TRBJ2-6, with 9 nucleotides matching TRBD1. The CDR3 length is 17 residues. With V trimmed by 6 bases and J by 0 bases, 6 bases remained unmatched. Germline CDR1 is LNHDA and CDR2 is SQIVND (reference sequence). CDR3 amino acids: CASRRDRASSGANVLTF. The CDR3 DNA follows: TGTGCCAGTAGGAGGGACAGGGCCTCCTCTGGGGCCAACGTCCTGACTTTC.

This clonotype was recorded many times. The J gene is TRBJ2-1, the V gene TRBV18; 8 bases align to TRBD1. Germline assignment: CDR1 KGHSH and CDR2 LQKENI. Trimming removed 5 bases from V and 12 bases from J; junction bases left unmatched: 18. The CDR3 spans 16 residues. CDR3 in DNA: TGTGCCAGCTCATCAGCCGGAGGGACAGGACTTGTAGGGCAGTTCTTC. It translates to CASSSAGGTGLVGQFF.

In its sample, this clonotype was seen many times. The V call is TRBV23-1, the J call TRBJ2-7, with 7 positions matching TRBD2. TRBV23-1 falls under the ORF class, with uncertain function. V dropped 4 bases and J dropped 4; count of bases not matched to a gene: 16. CDR3 length equals 17 residues. The CDR3 DNA is TGCGCCAGCAGTCCAGGGACCCGGGAGGTAGTACCTTACGAGCAGTACTTC. This translates into CASSPGTREVVPYEQYF.

V gene TRBV2 combines with J gene TRBJ1-2; D uncertain. V lost 1 base and J 8 bases, leaving 14 bases between the germline ends. The CDR3 is 14 residues long. Germline V CDR1 and CDR2: SNHLY, FYNNEI. DNA for the CDR3: TGTGCCAGCAGTGAAGAAGTAATGCAGGAGGGCTACACCTTC. The encoded protein is CASSEEVMQEGYTF.